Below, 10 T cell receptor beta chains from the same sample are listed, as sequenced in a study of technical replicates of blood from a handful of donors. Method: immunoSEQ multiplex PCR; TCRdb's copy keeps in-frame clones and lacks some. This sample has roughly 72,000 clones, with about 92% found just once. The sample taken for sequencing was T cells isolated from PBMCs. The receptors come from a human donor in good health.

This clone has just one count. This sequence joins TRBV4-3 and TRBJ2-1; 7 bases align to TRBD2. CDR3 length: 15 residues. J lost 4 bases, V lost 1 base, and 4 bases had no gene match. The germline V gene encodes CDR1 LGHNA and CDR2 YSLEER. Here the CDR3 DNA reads TGCGCCAGCAGCCAAGGGGAGGGGAGTTACAATGAGCAGTTCTTC. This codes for CASSQGEGSYNEQFF.

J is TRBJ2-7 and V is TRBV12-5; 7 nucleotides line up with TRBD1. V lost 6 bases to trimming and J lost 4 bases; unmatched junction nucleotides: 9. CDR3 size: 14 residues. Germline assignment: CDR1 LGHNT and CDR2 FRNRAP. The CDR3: CASGYGTAVYEQYF. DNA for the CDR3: TGTGCTAGTGGCTACGGGACAGCGGTTTACGAGCAGTACTTC.

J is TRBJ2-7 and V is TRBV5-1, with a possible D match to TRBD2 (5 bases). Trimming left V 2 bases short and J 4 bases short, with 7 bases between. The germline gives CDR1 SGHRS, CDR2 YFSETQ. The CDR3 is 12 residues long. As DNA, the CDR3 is TGCGCCAGCAGCTTTCCGGGGTACGAGCAGTACTTC. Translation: CASSFPGYEQYF. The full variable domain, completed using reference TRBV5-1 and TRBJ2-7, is KAGVTQTPRYLIKTRGQQVTLSCSPISGHRSVSWYQQTPGQGLQFLFEYFSETQRNKGNFPGRFSGRQFSNSRSEMNVSTLELGDSALYLCASSFPGYEQYFGPGTRLTVT.

The CDR3 DNA reads as TGTGCCAGCAGCTTAAGCGGCCCTCGAAATCCCCAGCATTTT. It is translated as CASSLSGPRNPQHF. The chain links TRBV28 to TRBJ1-5; D call uncertain. From germline, CDR1 is MDHEN and CDR2 SYDVKM. CDR3 length equals 14 residues. Trimming removed 6 bases from V and 10 bases from J, with 19 bases in between.

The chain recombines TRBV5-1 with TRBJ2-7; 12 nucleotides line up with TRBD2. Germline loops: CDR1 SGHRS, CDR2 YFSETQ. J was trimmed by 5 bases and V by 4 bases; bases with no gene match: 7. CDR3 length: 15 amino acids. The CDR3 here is CASSTSGRSTNEQYF. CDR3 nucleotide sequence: TGCGCCAGCAGCACTAGCGGGAGGAGTACAAACGAGCAGTACTTC.

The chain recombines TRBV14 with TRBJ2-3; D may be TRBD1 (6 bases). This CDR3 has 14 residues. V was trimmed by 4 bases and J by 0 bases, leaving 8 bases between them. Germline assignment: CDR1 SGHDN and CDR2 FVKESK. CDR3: CASSRQVSTDTQYF. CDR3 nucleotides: TGTGCCAGCAGCCGACAGGTAAGCACAGATACGCAGTATTTT.

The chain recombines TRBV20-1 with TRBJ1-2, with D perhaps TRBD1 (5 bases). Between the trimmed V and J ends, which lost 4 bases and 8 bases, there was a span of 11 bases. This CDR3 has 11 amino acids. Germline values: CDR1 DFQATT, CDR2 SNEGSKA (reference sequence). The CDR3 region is CSAIPTGGYTF. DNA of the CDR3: TGCAGTGCTATCCCTACAGGAGGCTACACCTTC.

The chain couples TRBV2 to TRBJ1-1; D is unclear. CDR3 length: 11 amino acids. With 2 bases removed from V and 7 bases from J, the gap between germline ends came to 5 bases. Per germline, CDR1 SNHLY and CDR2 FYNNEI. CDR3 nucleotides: TGTGCCAGCAGTGAATCAGATGAAGCTTTCTTT. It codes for CASSESDEAFF.

CDR3 residues: CASRGGTGGAFNEQFF. Here the CDR3 DNA reads TGTGCCAGTAGGGGAGGGACAGGGGGCGCGTTCAATGAGCAGTTCTTC. The chain links TRBV19 to TRBJ2-1, with 12 bases fitting TRBD1. This CDR3 comprises 16 residues. Germline CDR1 reads LNHDA; CDR2 reads SQIVND (reference sequence). J lost 6 bases, V lost 6 bases, and 9 bases had no gene match.

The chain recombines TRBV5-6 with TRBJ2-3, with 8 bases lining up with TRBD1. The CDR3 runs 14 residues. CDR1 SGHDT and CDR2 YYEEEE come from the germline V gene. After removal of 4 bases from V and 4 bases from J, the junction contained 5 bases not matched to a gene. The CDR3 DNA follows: TGTGCCAGCAGCCTAGGACAGGGATCAGATACGCAGTATTTT. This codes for CASSLGQGSDTQYF.